This T cell receptor beta chain emerged from a study of blood T cells in healthy people across ages. Study-wide results and limits: It was held that the diversity estimates obtained from one million T cells were underestimates. Both higher diversity and more naive CD4+ cells marked long-lived donors when set against aged donors. Per-million-T-cell TCR beta diversity fell roughly linearly with age.

It was with a sample-barcoded 5' primer and a J-beta primer mix that a second PCR of roughly 7 to 12 cycles was run. TCRdb re-analysed the 5' RACE reads in MiXCR, keeping a single row per CDR3 protein. The sample records more than 700,000 distinct CDR3 sequences, around 50% being singletons. A word on this clonotype: The target antigen is unknown.

Germline V gives CDR1 MDHEN, CDR2 SYDVKM. The length of the CDR3 is 15 residues. V was clipped by 5 bases and J by 4 bases, with 17 bases between them. The receptor comes from a man at least 80 years old in good health. The rearrangement links TRBV28 to TRBJ1-1, with unresolved D. Sequencing was carried out using blood. The CDR3: CASSIEGPRVTEAFF. The DNA for the CDR3 is TGTGCCAGCAGTATCGAGGGCCCACGGGTCACTGAAGCTTTCTTT. The whole variable domain, filled in from reference TRBV28 and TRBJ1-1, reads DVKVTQSSRYLVKRTGEKVFLECVQDMDHENMFWYRQDPGLGLRLIYFSYDVKMKEKGDIPEGYSVSREKKERFSLILESASTNQTSMYLCASSIEGPRVTEAFFGQGTRLTVV.